The 32 T cell receptor beta chains below were found in one sample sequenced in a study of molecular identifiers for immune sequencing clone quantification (dated by TCRdb to 2016 to 2019). The library was produced with PCR. TCRdb lists the instrument as Illumina HiSeq 4000. TCRdb reran the public reads through fastp at Q25 and MiXCR, keeping productive beta chains. Identical CDR3 protein sequences are pooled into one entry, listed with their most common genes and DNA. The sample table shows about 500,000 distinct CDR3 sequences, and around 21% are seen once. The top ten hold about 0.8% of the sample. Sequencing was performed on naive CD8+ T cells from blood, with Jurkat cell RNA spiked in. What the cell subset or site label conveys for this sample: FACS-sorted CD8+CD4-CCR7+CD45RA+ naive T cells. These receptors originate from a human donor in good health. Some libraries in this study had Jurkat cell RNA spiked in.

The chain links TRBV27 to TRBJ2-1; no clear D gene. From germline, CDR1 is MNHEY and CDR2 SMNVEV (reference sequence). CDR3 length equals 14 residues. Trimming removed 0 bases at V and 10 bases at J, with 13 bases between. CDR3 sequence: CASSLSPYAGEQFF. For the CDR3, the DNA is TGTGCCAGCAGTTTATCGCCGTATGCTGGGGAGCAGTTCTTC.

Many counts were recorded for this clonotype. The chain carries TRBV7-2 and TRBJ2-1; 12 positions match TRBD2. Germline V gives CDR1 SGHTA, CDR2 FQGNSA. The V and J ends lost 5 bases and 7 bases, in that order; junction bases with no gene match: 6. The length of the CDR3 is 15 residues. This chain's CDR3 is CASSPGLAGTNEQFF. In nucleotides, the CDR3 is TGTGCCAGCAGCCCGGGACTAGCGGGTACAAATGAGCAGTTCTTC.

The chain joins TRBV12-3 or TRBV12-4 to TRBJ1-6; D is perhaps TRBD1 (5 bases). Trimming took off 5 bases at V and 7 bases at J, with 12 bases between the two ends. The CDR3 has 14 residues. The CDR3 is CASSGTLGNSPLHF. CDR3 sequence (DNA): TGTGCCAGCAGTGGGACCTTGGGGAATTCACCCCTCCACTTT.

In this sample, this clonotype turned up many times. The chain couples TRBV27 to TRBJ2-7; 10 bases are shared with TRBD2. Per germline, CDR1 MNHEY and CDR2 SMNVEV (reference sequence). The J segment lost 3 bases and the V segment lost 6 bases, leaving 5 bases of the junction unmatched. This CDR3 is built from 14 residues. CDR3 protein: CASSAGTSVYEQYF. The CDR3 DNA reads as TGTGCCAGCAGCGCCGGGACTAGCGTCTACGAGCAGTACTTC.

This clonotype was picked up a small number of times. The chain uses TRBV11-2 and TRBJ1-1; D ambiguous. Trimming took 3 bases from V and 5 from J, leaving 10 bases between them. The CDR3 extends over 13 amino acids. Germline CDR1 is SGHAT and CDR2 is FQNNGV. The CDR3 sequence: CASSFGFWTEAFF. CDR3 coding DNA: TGTGCCAGCAGCTTTGGCTTCTGGACTGAAGCTTTCTTT.

This clonotype was counted at least ten times. The chain carries TRBV12-3 or TRBV12-4 and TRBJ1-1; a weak D match, TRBD1 (6 bases). The CDR3 is 13 residues long. V was cut by 6 bases and J by 5 bases, with 13 bases left in between. CDR3 sequence: CASRAGTQTEAFF. CDR3 sequence (DNA): TGTGCCAGCAGGGCCGGGACACAGACTGAAGCTTTCTTT.

This clonotype occurred a few times. The CDR3, as DNA: TGTGCCATTGGTGGGGCTAGTCATCGGGAGCAGTTCTTC. It encodes CAIGGASHREQFF. The chain is built from TRBV10-3 and TRBJ2-1, with D tentatively TRBD1 (5 bases). The CDR3 is made up of 13 amino acids. Germline V lookup: CDR1 ENHRY, CDR2 SYGVKD. V lost 9 bases and J 10 bases, leaving 19 bases between the germline ends.

This clonotype turned up a few times. The chain has TRBV5-6 and TRBJ1-2, with 8 bases matching TRBD1. Per the germline V gene, CDR1 is SGHDT and CDR2 is YYEEEE. The CDR3 contains 15 residues. V lost 3 bases to trimming and J lost 3 bases; unmatched junction nucleotides: 7. CDR3 region: CASSSGTGAHYGYTF. The CDR3 coding sequence is TGTGCCAGCAGCTCCGGGACAGGTGCTCACTATGGCTACACCTTC.

The chain carries TRBV4-3 and TRBJ2-1, with TRBD2 matching over 9 bases. CDR1 and CDR2 from the germline V gene are LGHNA and YSLEER. The CDR3 spans 20 residues. V was pared by 0 bases and J by 8 bases, with 20 bases of the junction left unmatched. In DNA form, the CDR3 reads TGCGCCAGCAGCCAAGAACGGGGAAATTCAGGACTAGCGCAGAGGGATGAGCAGTTCTTC. Its protein product is CASSQERGNSGLAQRDEQFF.

Worth noting for this clonotype: This may be a read error: a much more frequent sequence differs by one nucleotide. V usage is TRBV4-2 and J usage is TRBJ2-3; 12 bases match TRBD2. The CDR3 has 15 residues. The germline gives CDR1 LGHNA, CDR2 YNFKEQ. This CDR3 is CASCQSTSGSGTQYF. CDR3 DNA sequence: TGTGCCAGCTGCCAATCGACTAGCGGGAGTGGTACGCAGTATTTT.

Of note for this clonotype: A read error may be the cause here, since a much bigger clone is one base away. This rearrangement joins TRBV6-5 to TRBJ2-7; TRBD2 might be the D (6 bases). Per the germline V gene, CDR1 is MNHEY and CDR2 is SVGAGI. The CDR3 totals 15 residues. The V and J ends lost 1 base and 5 bases respectively, with 15 bases between them. The CDR3 coding sequence is TGTGCCAGCAGTTACTTAAACGCCGGGGGACACGAGCAGTACTTC. The encoded protein is CASSYLNAGGHEQYF.

V gene TRBV29-1 combines with J gene TRBJ1-1, with no clear D. The CDR3 length is 13 residues. Trimming shortened V by 6 bases and J by 5 bases, and 16 bases separated the two germline ends. Germline V gives CDR1 SQVTM, CDR2 ANQGSEA. The CDR3 is CSVLQGLRTEAFF. The CDR3 DNA sequence: TGCAGCGTCCTTCAAGGGTTGAGGACTGAAGCTTTCTTT. Full variable domain (remainder filled in from reference TRBV29-1 and TRBJ1-1): SAVISQKPSRDICQRGTSLTIQCQVDSQVTMMFWYRQQPGQSLTLIATANQGSEATYESGFVIDKFPISRPNLTFSTLTVSNMSPEDSSIYLCSVLQGLRTEAFFGQGTRLTVV.

This clonotype was seen many times. This rearrangement joins TRBV24-1 to TRBJ2-2; no firm D call. CDR3 length: 17 amino acids. V lost 1 base and J 3 bases, leaving 14 bases between the germline ends. Germline V gene sequence: CDR1 KGHDR, CDR2 SFDVKD. The CDR3 loop is CATSDFRVQPDTGELFF. The CDR3 nucleotides are TGTGCCACCAGTGATTTCCGCGTCCAACCGGACACCGGGGAGCTGTTTTTT.

This clonotype was seen a few times. The chain uses TRBV12-3 or TRBV12-4 and TRBJ2-6, with TRBD2 as a possible D gene (6 bases). The CDR3 extends over 17 amino acids. Trimming removed 6 bases from V and 0 bases from J, with 15 bases in between. The CDR3 bases are TGTGCCAGCAGACCCCGGGACTCTGGCTCTGGGGCCAACGTCCTGACTTTC. As protein: CASRPRDSGSGANVLTF.

This clonotype was counted ten times or more. This chain connects TRBV10-3 to TRBJ1-3; tentatively, D is TRBD1 (5 bases). Trimming shortened V by 8 bases and J by 0 bases, and 8 bases separated the two germline ends. The CDR3 runs 13 residues. Germline assignment: CDR1 ENHRY and CDR2 SYGVKD. The CDR3: CAIARVSGNTIYF. In DNA, the CDR3 is TGTGCCATCGCCAGGGTCTCTGGAAACACCATATATTTT.

Turning to this clonotype: A much larger clone differs from this one at a single base, so this may be a read error. The chain couples TRBV20-1 to TRBJ2-3, with 8 bases identical to TRBD1. CDR3 size: 15 residues. The germline V gene has CDR1 DFQATT and CDR2 SNEGSKA (reference sequence). V was clipped by 1 base and J by 6 bases; unmatched bases: 9. Here the CDR3 DNA reads TGCAGTGCTAGAGGTTCTGGACAGGGTCACGATACGCAGTATTTT. Its translation is CSARGSGQGHDTQYF.

There are many counts of this clonotype. V gene TRBV13 combines with J gene TRBJ1-5, with D perhaps TRBD1 (6 bases). The ends were cut back, 2 bases at V and 0 bases at J, with 8 bases in the middle. The V gene's germline CDR1 is PRHDT and CDR2 FYEKMQ (reference sequence). The CDR3 loop spans 15 amino acids. CDR3 amino acids: CASSLKGVSNQPQHF. CDR3 in DNA: TGTGCCAGCAGCTTAAAGGGGGTTAGCAATCAGCCCCAGCATTTT.

The chain recombines TRBV13 with TRBJ1-2; tentative D call: TRBD1 (5 bases). Germline V lookup: CDR1 PRHDT, CDR2 FYEKMQ (reference sequence). This CDR3 has 16 residues. V lost 5 bases and J 6 bases, leaving 22 bases between the germline ends. The CDR3 protein is CASSTVRGEMTNGYTF. DNA for the CDR3: TGTGCCAGCAGCACCGTTCGAGGGGAGATGACTAATGGCTACACCTTC.

V usage is TRBV10-1 and J usage is TRBJ2-7, with D maybe TRBD1 (5 bases). This CDR3 comprises 13 residues. CDR1 and CDR2 from the germline V gene are WNHNN and SYGVQD (reference sequence). The V end lost 0 bases, the J end lost 10 bases, and 13 bases lay between the germline ends. In DNA, the CDR3 is TGCGCCAGCAGTGAGTCGAATTCTAGGGGACAGTACTTC. Its protein is CASSESNSRGQYF.

The genes are TRBV25-1 and TRBJ1-4, with 8 bases that match TRBD1. The CDR3 contains 13 residues. The V and J ends lost 1 base and 10 bases, in that order; junction bases with no gene match: 2. Germline V gene data show CDR1 as MGHDK and CDR2 as SYGVNS. In DNA, the CDR3 is TGTGCCAGCAGTGAATTGGGGACAGGAAAACTGTTTTTT. Amino acids: CASSELGTGKLFF.

This clonotype was counted once. A read error may be the cause here, since a much bigger clone is one base away. This likely comes from a read error, as the CDR3 has no conserved phenylalanine or tryptophan at its end. V gene TRBV4-1 combines with J gene TRBJ1-1; D gene uncertain. Germline V gene data show CDR1 as MGHRA and CDR2 as YSYEKL. The CDR3 contains 17 residues. The ends were cut back, 4 bases at V and 2 bases at J, with 20 bases in the middle. CDR3: CASSPTIGGLDNTEAFS. In nucleotides, the CDR3 is TGCGCCAGCAGCCCGACCATTGGAGGCCTTGACAACACTGAAGCTTTCTCT.

This clonotype was seen repeatedly, ten times or more. The V call is TRBV5-6, the J call TRBJ2-7; no clear D. CDR1 and CDR2 from the germline V gene are SGHDT and YYEEEE. Trimming stripped 4 bases from V and 3 bases from J, with 11 bases between. The CDR3 extends over 13 amino acids. CDR3 nucleotide sequence: TGTGCCAGCAGCCCTGGATACCTCTACGAGCAGTACTTC. It translates to CASSPGYLYEQYF.

This clonotype appeared a few times. The chain joins TRBV15 to TRBJ1-6; maybe TRBD1 (5 bases). Per the germline V gene, CDR1 is LNHNV and CDR2 is YYDKDF (reference sequence). The V end was cut by 0 bases, the J end by 9 bases, with 6 bases between. CDR3 length equals 13 residues. The CDR3 nucleotides are TGTGCCACCAGCAGAGATGGGGCTTCACCCCTCCACTTT. This encodes CATSRDGASPLHF.

On this clonotype itself: A much more abundant neighbour one base away suggests this may be a read error. The chain carries TRBV5-4 and TRBJ2-2; 9 nucleotides align to TRBD2. The ends lost 3 bases at V and 16 bases at J; junction bases unmatched: 13. The CDR3 covers 14 residues. Per the germline V gene, CDR1 is SGHNT and CDR2 is YYREEE (reference sequence). Here the CDR3 DNA reads TGTGCCAGCAGCTCGGGACCAGCGGGAGGAGGAGAGTTTTTT. Its protein product is CASSSGPAGGGEFF. The variable domain in full, with the rest retrieved from reference TRBV5-4 and TRBJ2-2, is ETGVTQSPTHLIKTRGQQVTLRCSSQSGHNTVSWYQQALGQGPQFIFQYYREEENGRGNFPPRFSGLQFPNYSSELNVNALELDDSALYLCASSSGPAGGGEFFGEGSRLTVL.

V gene TRBV5-1 combines with J gene TRBJ2-3; 8 bases map to TRBD2. CDR3 length: 17 residues. Germline V CDR1 and CDR2: SGHRS, YFSETQ. V shed 0 bases and J 8 bases; nucleotides not matched to a gene: 14. In DNA, the CDR3 is TGCGCCAGCAGCTTGGGCTGGGGCGGGAGGAATGGAGGTACGCAGTATTTT. Translated, it gives CASSLGWGGRNGGTQYF.

Turning to this clonotype: The CDR3 ends on some other residue instead of the conserved phenylalanine or tryptophan, so this is likely a read error. The chain links TRBV3-1 to TRBJ1-2, with D perhaps TRBD1 (5 bases). Trimming left V 1 base short and J 8 bases short, with 17 bases between. The CDR3 sequence is 15 residues long. Per the germline V gene, CDR1 is LGHDT and CDR2 is YNNKEL (reference sequence). CDR3 residues: CASSQGTWGPQGYTL. CDR3 sequence (DNA): TGTGCCAGCAGCCAAGGCACCTGGGGCCCCCAGGGCTACACCCTC.

As to this clonotype: Given a much more abundant clone one base away, this may be a read error. The chain carries TRBV27 and TRBJ1-1; D may be TRBD1 (6 bases). This CDR3 is built from 12 residues. The germline V and J ends were trimmed by 11 bases and 7 bases, with 17 bases remaining between them. Germline V lookup: CDR1 MNHEY, CDR2 SMNVEV (reference sequence). In DNA form, the CDR3 reads TGTGCCTCCAAGGGGGGAAGCGGTGAAGCTTTCTTT. This translates into CASKGGSGEAFF.

A word on this clonotype: The junction departs from the called germline gene at one end, perhaps through a read error. The J gene is TRBJ2-5, the V gene TRBV3-1; the D gene is possibly TRBD2 (6 bases). From germline, CDR1 is LGHDT and CDR2 YNNKEL (reference sequence). CDR3 length equals 16 residues. Here the CDR3 reads CTSSQYGGNLAETQYF. The CDR3 DNA follows: TGTACCAGCAGCCAATATGGGGGGAACCTCGCCGAGACCCAGTACTTC.

This clonotype has just a few counts. J is TRBJ1-2 and V is TRBV2; TRBD1 matches at 10 bases. V lost 10 bases to trimming and J lost 3 bases; unmatched junction nucleotides: 5. CDR1 and CDR2 (germline): SNHLY, FYNNEI. The CDR3 spans 13 residues. The CDR3 reads CATGGTGDYGYTF. CDR3 bases: TGTGCCACCGGAGGGACAGGGGACTATGGCTACACCTTC.

There are a few counts of this clonotype. The rearrangement uses TRBV27 and TRBJ2-7; TRBD2 agrees at 14 bases. V was pared by 5 bases and J by 4 bases, with 10 bases of the junction left unmatched. The CDR3 length is 17 residues. From germline, CDR1 is MNHEY and CDR2 SMNVEV (reference sequence). CDR3 residues: CASSPIEWTSGRYEQYF. Written as DNA, the CDR3 is TGTGCCAGCAGTCCAATCGAATGGACTAGCGGGAGGTACGAGCAGTACTTC.

This clonotype was counted at least ten times. The chain has TRBV12-3 or TRBV12-4 and TRBJ1-1; D gene unclear. The CDR3 is 12 amino acids. V was shortened by 6 bases and J by 5 bases, with 10 bases between the two germline ends. The CDR3: CASSFYGTEAFF. CDR3 nucleotide sequence: TGTGCCAGCAGCTTCTACGGGACTGAAGCTTTCTTT.

This CDR3 is CASSQDLLAGLSPMVEQYF. The CDR3 coding sequence is TGTGCCAGCAGCCAAGATTTACTAGCGGGCTTGTCTCCTATGGTCGAGCAGTACTTC. The chain employs TRBV3-1 and TRBJ2-7; TRBD2 matches at 9 bases. Germline CDR1 LGHDT, CDR2 YNNKEL (reference sequence). The CDR3 covers 19 residues. Germline trimming cut 0 bases from V and 6 bases from J; bases unmatched to any gene: 18.